Each of the 18 T cell receptor beta chains below was sequenced from the same sample in a study of CD4 and CD8 cells across lung adenocarcinoma regions. TCRdb called the PCR reads again in MiXCR, with one record for every CDR3 protein. The sample consists of some 7,700 distinct CDR3 sequences, roughly 40% of them appearing once. Sequenced: CD4+ T cells from the margin of a lung tumor. The receptor set was obtained from a male donor with lung adenocarcinoma. The CD4 and CD8 labels of this study may be unreliable.

The V call is TRBV6-1, the J call TRBJ2-5; 7 bases match TRBD2. The tail of the sequence fits TRBJ2-7 better, so the J call may be wrong. Looked up from germline, CDR1 is MNHNS and CDR2 is SASEGT. CDR3 length equals 15 residues. The CDR3 coding sequence is TGTGCCAGCAGTCGGGTGCGGGAGTCGATCTACGAGCAGTACTTC. Protein: CASSRVRESIYEQYF.

This clonotype came up once. The chain couples TRBV6-5 to TRBJ1-6; no clear D gene. The V end lost 4 bases, the J end lost 9 bases, and 13 bases lay between the germline ends. Germline V CDR1 and CDR2: MNHEY, SVGAGI. The CDR3 covers 14 residues. In DNA, the CDR3 is TGTGCCAGCAGTTTGGGAGGTAGAGGTTCACCCCTCCACTTT. Its protein product is CASSLGGRGSPLHF.

CDR3 sequence: CASSVDLSGGQETQYF. The CDR3 nucleotides are TGTGCCAGCAGCGTAGATCTTAGCGGGGGACAAGAGACCCAGTACTTC. The chain carries TRBV9 and TRBJ2-1, with 9 bases fitting TRBD2. The J call may be wrong; the DNA end is better matched by TRBJ2-5. CDR3 size: 16 residues. CDR1 is SGDLS, CDR2 YYNGEE, per germline.

In its sample, this clonotype is medium-sized. V and J are TRBV27 and TRBJ1-2; TRBD1 is a possible D gene (5 bases). The CDR3 is 15 residues long. Trimming removed 5 bases from V and 0 bases from J, with 13 bases in between. Looked up from germline, CDR1 is MNHEY and CDR2 is SMNVEV (reference sequence). The CDR3 spells CASSPEGVSNYGYTF. CDR3 nucleotide sequence: TGTGCCAGCAGTCCCGAAGGGGTTTCTAACTATGGCTACACCTTC.

By frequency in the sample, this clonotype is medium-sized. A read error is possible here, since a much larger clone lies one base away. V usage is TRBV6-5 and J usage is TRBJ2-1, with 12 bases identical to TRBD1. The J call could be wrong; TRBJ2-7 is a better fit for the DNA end. The CDR3 loop spans 14 amino acids. CDR1 and CDR2 from the germline V gene are MNHEY and SVGAGI. The CDR3 protein is CASRGQGARDEQYF. The CDR3 DNA reads as TGTGCCAGCAGGGGACAGGGGGCGCGGGATGAGCAGTACTTC.

This chain connects TRBV6-1 to TRBJ2-3; D is perhaps TRBD2 (6 bases). The CDR3 is 15 amino acids. Germline lookup yields CDR1 MNHNS and CDR2 SASEGT. V was shortened by 8 bases and J by 12 bases, with 27 bases between the two germline ends. CDR3 amino acids: CASRQGGATKDIQYF. CDR3 DNA sequence: TGTGCCAGCCGCCAGGGCGGGGCCACCAAAGACATTCAGTATTTT.

This clonotype has a count of ten or more. V usage is TRBV12-3 or TRBV12-4 and J usage is TRBJ2-1; 8 bases agree with TRBD1. TRBJ2-5 matches the DNA end more closely, so the J call is doubtful. The CDR3 spans 14 residues. The CDR3 DNA reads as TGTGCCAGCAGTCCAAGGACAGGGATACAGACCCAGTACTTC. Translation gives CASSPRTGIQTQYF.

The chain combines TRBV20-1 with TRBJ2-5, with 12 bases matching TRBD2. The DNA end lines up better with TRBJ2-1; the J call may be wrong. From germline, CDR1 is DFQATT and CDR2 SNEGSKA (reference sequence). The CDR3 totals 15 residues. The CDR3 bases are TGCAGTGCTATTCCTAGCGGGAGGGCCTACAATGAGCAGTTCTTC. Its translation: CSAIPSGRAYNEQFF.

The chain is built from TRBV6-1 and TRBJ2-3, with D uncertain. CDR3 length: 16 amino acids. Trimming removed 3 bases at V and 9 bases at J, with 22 bases between. Per the germline V gene, CDR1 is MNHNS and CDR2 is SASEGT. CDR3 coding DNA: TGTGCCAGCAGTGAGGCCGTCTTTTCGCCCAAAGACACGCAGTATTTT. This translates into CASSEAVFSPKDTQYF.

The gene calls are TRBV10-1 and TRBJ2-5; no clear D gene. The DNA end favors TRBJ2-7, so the J call may be wrong. The CDR3 sequence is 13 residues long. Germline CDR1 WNHNN, CDR2 SYGVQD (reference sequence). The CDR3 spells CASSENWGYEQYF. The CDR3 coding sequence is TGCGCCAGCAGTGAGAATTGGGGTTACGAGCAGTACTTC.

The rearrangement joins TRBV7-2 to TRBJ2-5, with D perhaps assigned TRBD1 or TRBD2 (5 bases each). This CDR3 region has 14 residues. Germline CDR1 SGHTA, CDR2 FQGNSA. V gave up 3 bases and J gave up 0 bases, with 8 bases separating them. CDR3 region: CASSFGAYQETQYF. Written as DNA, the CDR3 is TGTGCCAGCAGCTTCGGGGCGTACCAAGAGACCCAGTACTTC.

This clonotype was detected a few times. The chain joins TRBV7-3 to TRBJ2-3, with 13 bases identical to TRBD2. V shed 2 bases, J shed 7 bases, and the junction held 9 bases outside the gene matches. This CDR3 region has 17 residues. The germline gives CDR1 SGHTA, CDR2 FQGTGA. CDR3 DNA: TGTGCCAGCAGCTTAGGACTAGCGGGAGACAATCCTCATACGCAGTATTTT. Its protein product is CASSLGLAGDNPHTQYF.

The gene calls are TRBV23-1 and TRBJ2-1; D ambiguous. TRBV23-1 is an ORF for which the function is uncertain. The CDR3 extends over 15 amino acids. Trimming took 7 bases from V and 3 from J, leaving 16 bases between them. The CDR3 nucleotides are TGCGCCAGCACTCATAGGGCAGGTAACTACAATGAGCAGTTCTTC. The encoded protein is CASTHRAGNYNEQFF.

The chain uses TRBV6-1 and TRBJ2-5, with D possibly being TRBD1 (5 bases). The end of the DNA is better explained by TRBJ2-7, so the J call may be wrong. Looked up from germline, CDR1 is MNHNS and CDR2 is SASEGT. This CDR3 is 13 amino acids long. This CDR3 reads CASSGLLGAEQYF. The CDR3 DNA sequence: TGTGCCAGCAGTGGGCTTCTAGGGGCCGAGCAGTACTTC.

The gene calls are TRBV27 and TRBJ2-1, with D tentatively TRBD2 (6 bases). Germline V lookup: CDR1 MNHEY, CDR2 SMNVEV (reference sequence). The CDR3 runs 17 residues. V lost 6 bases to trimming and J lost 1 base, with 19 bases between them. The DNA for the CDR3 is TGTGCCAGCAGCGTAGCGGTACGGGATGTTTCCTACAATGAGCAGTTCTTC. Protein sequence: CASSVAVRDVSYNEQFF.

This clonotype was recorded at least ten times. One base away lies a much larger clone, so this may be a sequencing read error. The chain links TRBV6-1 to TRBJ2-1; D may be TRBD2 (5 bases). Germline V gene data show CDR1 as MNHNS and CDR2 as SASEGT. This CDR3 spans 13 amino acids. V shed 6 bases and J shed 13 bases, with 19 bases lying between them. DNA of the CDR3: TGTGCCAGCAGCCGTTCGTTGGAGGAGACCCAGTTCTTC. Protein sequence: CASSRSLEETQFF.

Points on this clonotype: The CDR3 carries no conserved terminal phenylalanine or tryptophan, so it likely arises from a read error. Because the CDR3's place on the DNA is in doubt, the DNA is left out and the CDR3 is given as listed by TCRdb. This sequence joins TRBV7-1 and TRBJ2-5. TRBV7-1 carries the ORF label, with uncertain function. The CDR3 is made up of 8 amino acids, end residues included. The CDR3 region is CAQQLTEN.

Concerning this clonotype: Germline is not matched at one junction end, which may reflect a read error. The chain joins TRBV6-1 to TRBJ2-4; possibly TRBD1 or TRBD2 for D (5 bases each). The J call may be incorrect, as the DNA end agrees better with TRBJ2-1. This CDR3 has 15 residues. The germline gives CDR1 MNHNS, CDR2 SASEGT. In nucleotides, the CDR3 is TGTGGCAGCGGCTGGGACCTGCAACCCAAAAACATTCAGTTCTTC. Encoded protein: CGSGWDLQPKNIQFF.